This TCR beta chain was sequenced in a study of CD8 T cells in Susac syndrome. Germline-derived CDR1 and CDR2 are MNHEY and SMNVEV (reference sequence). The CDR3 totals 11 residues. V shed 3 bases and J shed 10 bases, with 8 bases lying between them. Random hexamers served to reverse transcribe about 0.45 to 1 ug RNA. One entry per CDR3 protein results from TCRdb running MiXCR on the immunoSEQ multiplex PCR reads. The sample lists fewer than 95,000 distinct CDR3 sequences; approximately 96% were seen once. The V gene is TRBV27, the J gene TRBJ2-3; no definite D call. Sequenced sample: CD8+ T cells from PBMCs. This receptor was obtained from a human donor with Susac syndrome. CDR3 residues: CASSFGRAQYF. The CDR3 DNA reads as TGTGCCAGCAGTTTTGGTCGAGCGCAGTATTTT.